The 21 T cell receptor beta chains reported below all come from one sample, sequenced in a study of monozygotic twins with inflammatory bowel disease. Each CDR3 protein gets one entry in TCRdb, which reprocessed the 5' RACE reads and gives no DNA. The sample holds roughly 140,000 distinct CDR3 sequences. The sequenced sample was blood. The receptors were gathered from a human donor with ulcerative colitis or Crohn's disease, or a healthy co-twin of an affected twin (not recorded which).

The J gene is TRBJ2-1, the V gene TRBV20-1; TCRdb selects TRBD1, and the lack of DNA leaves this call unchecked. The CDR3 runs to 16 residues. In germline, CDR1 is DFQATT, CDR2 SNEGSKA (reference sequence). Here the CDR3 reads CSADFPGQGAGGQQFF.

The chain carries TRBV20-1 and TRBJ2-7; TCRdb gives TRBD2 as the D gene, but with no DNA this cannot be confirmed. Germline V gives CDR1 DFQATT, CDR2 SNEGSKA (reference sequence). This CDR3 is 17 amino acids long. CDR3 residues: CSARRLAGRGVYYEQYF.

The CDR3 sequence: CASSLGGPGTDTQYF. V gene TRBV5-6 combines with J gene TRBJ2-3; with no DNA, the TCRdb D assignment of TRBD1 cannot be verified. Germline V gives CDR1 SGHDT, CDR2 YYEEEE. The CDR3 runs to 15 residues. Full variable domain (remainder filled in from reference TRBV5-6 and TRBJ2-3): DAGVTQSPTHLIKTRGQQVTLRCSPKSGHDTVSWYQQALGQGPQFIFQYYEEEERQRGNFPDRFSGHQFPNYSSELNVNALLLGDSALYLCASSLGGPGTDTQYFGPGTRLTVL.

The CDR3 protein is CASSADRGLNTEAFF. The V gene is TRBV18, the J gene TRBJ1-1; TCRdb calls TRBD1, which cannot be checked without DNA. This CDR3 is 15 amino acids long. The germline gives CDR1 KGHSH, CDR2 LQKENI.

The V gene is TRBV27, the J gene TRBJ2-7. The CDR3 has 12 amino acids. Looked up from germline, CDR1 is MNHEY and CDR2 is SMNVEV (reference sequence). CDR3 loop: CASSSNSYEQYF.

The chain carries TRBV11-2 and TRBJ2-5; as DNA is missing, the TRBD1 call by TCRdb cannot be tested. Germline V gene lookup returns CDR1 SGHAT and CDR2 FQNNGV. The CDR3 totals 15 residues. The CDR3 sequence is CASSLGQRGPETQYF.

The V and J genes are TRBV5-1 and TRBJ1-5; the D call of TRBD1 rests on TCRdb alone, since no DNA is present to check it. Per germline, CDR1 SGHRS and CDR2 YFSETQ. The CDR3 length is 16 residues. The CDR3 protein is CASSLGDSQSNQPQHF.

CDR3 protein: CASSLVTGRNQPQHF. This chain uses TRBV5-1 with TRBJ1-5; no DNA is available, so the TRBD1 call from TCRdb remains unchecked. Per germline, CDR1 SGHRS and CDR2 YFSETQ. The CDR3 sequence is 15 residues long.

V usage is TRBV7-9 and J usage is TRBJ2-5; no DNA is available, so the TRBD2 call from TCRdb remains unchecked. The germline V gene has CDR1 SEHNR and CDR2 FQNEAQ (reference sequence). The CDR3 consists of 14 residues. This chain's CDR3 is CASSRLAGQETQYF.

The rearrangement joins TRBV20-1 to TRBJ2-2; the TCRdb call, TRBD2, lacks DNA for checking. This CDR3 is 12 amino acids long. Germline V gives CDR1 DFQATT, CDR2 SNEGSKA (reference sequence). CDR3 sequence reads: CSARRGPGELFF.

The rearrangement links TRBV20-1 to TRBJ2-1; TCRdb's D call, TRBD1, is unchecked because there is no DNA. The CDR3 is made up of 14 amino acids. In germline, CDR1 is DFQATT, CDR2 SNEGSKA (reference sequence). The CDR3 loop is CSARFGAGHNEQFF.

This rearrangement joins TRBV7-2 to TRBJ2-1; TCRdb returns TRBD2, unconfirmable since there is no DNA. The CDR3 sequence is 16 residues long. Per germline, CDR1 SGHTA and CDR2 FQGNSA. The CDR3 region is CASSARLAGGRNEQFF. Filled out from reference TRBV7-2 and TRBJ2-1, the complete variable domain reads GAGVSQSPSNKVTEKGKDVELRCDPISGHTALYWYRQSLGQGLEFLIYFQGNSAPDKSGLPSDRFSAERTGGSVSTLTIQRTQQEDSAVYLCASSARLAGGRNEQFFGPGTRLTVL.

This sequence joins TRBV7-2 and TRBJ1-5; TCRdb names TRBD1, which stays unverified in the absence of DNA. This CDR3 region has 14 residues. Germline V lookup: CDR1 SGHTA, CDR2 FQGNSA. The CDR3 reads CASSTGTRGQPQHF.

This sequence joins TRBV20-1 and TRBJ2-3; checking the TCRdb D call of TRBD1 is not possible without DNA. The CDR3 covers 12 residues. Germline CDR1 and CDR2: DFQATT and SNEGSKA (reference sequence). CDR3 loop: CSAPPVGDTQYF.

The chain is built from TRBV3-1 and TRBJ1-1; TCRdb proposes TRBD1, but this gene call is untestable without DNA. The CDR3 has 13 residues. Germline CDR1 reads LGHDT; CDR2 reads YNNKEL (reference sequence). The CDR3 loop reads CASSHNGATEAFF.

The gene calls are TRBV20-1 and TRBJ2-3; no DNA is available, so the TRBD2 call from TCRdb remains unchecked. Germline V gene lookup returns CDR1 DFQATT and CDR2 SNEGSKA (reference sequence). This CDR3 contains 14 residues. CDR3 loop: CSVPPAYNTDTQYF.

The V call is TRBV5-1, the J call TRBJ1-1. This CDR3 is 13 amino acids long. Germline loops: CDR1 SGHRS, CDR2 YFSETQ. The CDR3 loop is CASAHPLNTEAFF.

The V and J genes are TRBV20-1 and TRBJ2-2; TCRdb's D gene call, TRBD1, goes unchecked for lack of DNA. The germline CDR1 and CDR2 sequences are DFQATT and SNEGSKA (reference sequence). This CDR3 has 15 amino acids. The CDR3 here is CSAGTTGANTGELFF.

V usage is TRBV30 and J usage is TRBJ2-1; TCRdb indicates TRBD1, and absent DNA this call remains unverified. Germline V gene lookup returns CDR1 GTSNPN and CDR2 SVGIG (reference sequence). The CDR3 runs to 16 residues. The CDR3 reads CAWSVRGLDSYNEQFF.

The rearrangement uses TRBV5-1 and TRBJ1-1; the TRBD1 assignment by TCRdb is unverifiable without DNA. Germline V gene data show CDR1 as SGHRS and CDR2 as YFSETQ. The CDR3 runs 14 residues. CDR3 loop: CASSFDSLNTEAFF. Combining the CDR3 with reference TRBV5-1 and TRBJ1-1 gives the whole variable domain KAGVTQTPRYLIKTRGQQVTLSCSPISGHRSVSWYQQTPGQGLQFLFEYFSETQRNKGNFPGRFSGRQFSNSRSEMNVSTLELGDSALYLCASSFDSLNTEAFFGQGTRLTVV.

The V gene is TRBV5-6, the J gene TRBJ2-3. Germline loops: CDR1 SGHDT, CDR2 YYEEEE. This CDR3 is built from 13 residues. CDR3: CASSLFMTDTQYF.